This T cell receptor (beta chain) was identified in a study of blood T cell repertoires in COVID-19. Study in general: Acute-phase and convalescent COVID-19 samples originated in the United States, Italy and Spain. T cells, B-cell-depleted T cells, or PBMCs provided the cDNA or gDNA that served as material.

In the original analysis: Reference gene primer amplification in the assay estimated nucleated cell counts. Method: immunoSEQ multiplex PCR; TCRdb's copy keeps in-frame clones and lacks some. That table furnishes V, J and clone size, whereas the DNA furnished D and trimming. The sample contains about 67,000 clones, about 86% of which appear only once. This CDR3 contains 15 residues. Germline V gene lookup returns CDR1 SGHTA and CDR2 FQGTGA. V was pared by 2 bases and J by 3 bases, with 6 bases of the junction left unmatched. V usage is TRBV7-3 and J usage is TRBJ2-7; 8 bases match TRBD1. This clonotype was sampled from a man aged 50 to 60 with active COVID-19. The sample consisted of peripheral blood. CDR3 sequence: CASSLQGAGLYEQYF. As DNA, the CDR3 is TGTGCCAGCAGCTTACAGGGGGCGGGTCTCTACGAGCAGTACTTC.